This entry is about one T cell receptor (beta chain). The sample comes from a study of blood T cell repertoires in COVID-19. The data were produced by immunoSEQ multiplex PCR, yet TCRdb's version contains in-frame clones alone and is incomplete. The data show roughly 200,000 clones, roughly 85% seen once. The specimen was peripheral blood. The receptor was isolated from a woman aged 80 or older with acute or convalescent COVID-19.

The CDR3 nucleotides are TGCGCCAGCAGCCAAGATATCCGGGATCAGCCCCAGCATTTT. Its translation is CASSQDIRDQPQHF. The rearrangement uses TRBV4-1 and TRBJ1-5; D is ambiguous. V lost 0 bases and J 5 bases, leaving 8 bases between the germline ends. The CDR3 length is 14 residues. Per the germline V gene, CDR1 is MGHRA and CDR2 is YSYEKL.